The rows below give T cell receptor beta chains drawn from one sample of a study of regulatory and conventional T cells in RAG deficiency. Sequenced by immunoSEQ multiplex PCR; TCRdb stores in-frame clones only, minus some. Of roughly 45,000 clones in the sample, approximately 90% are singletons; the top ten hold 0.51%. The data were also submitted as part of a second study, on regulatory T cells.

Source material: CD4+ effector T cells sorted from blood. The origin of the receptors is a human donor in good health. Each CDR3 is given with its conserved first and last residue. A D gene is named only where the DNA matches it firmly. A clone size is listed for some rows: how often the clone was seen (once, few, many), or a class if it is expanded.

TGTGCCTGGAGAGAAAACAGGGGTTTAGATGGCTACACCTTC	CAWRENRGLDGYTF	TRBD1	TRBV30	TRBJ1-2	-
TGTGCCAGCAGCCCCGACGAAGGGATCCCTGGGGCCAACGTCCTGACTTTC	CASSPDEGIPGANVLTF	-	TRBV5-4	TRBJ2-6	-
TGTGCCAGCACCCCTAGCGGGAGATGGACACGTACAGATACGCAGTATTTT	CASTPSGRWTRTDTQYF	TRBD2	TRBV27	TRBJ2-3	-
TGTGCCAGCAGTACAGCGGGGGGGCTCCAAGAGACCCAGTACTTC	CASSTAGGLQETQYF	TRBD2	TRBV6-5	TRBJ2-5	-
TGCGCCAGCAGCTCTACAGGAGGCACTGAAGCTTTCTTT	CASSSTGGTEAFF	-	TRBV5-1	TRBJ1-1	-
TGTGCCAGTAGTCGGGCGAGGACAGGGGGCTACGAGCAGTACTTC	CASSRARTGGYEQYF	TRBD1	TRBV19	TRBJ2-7	once
TGTGCCAGCAGCATACGGACAGGGTTGACCGGGGAGCTGTTTTTT	CASSIRTGLTGELFF	TRBD1	TRBV7-8	TRBJ2-2	-
TGTGCCAGCAGTAGGGCTTTCGAAAATTCACCCCTCCACTTT	CASSRAFENSPLHF	-	TRBV27	TRBJ1-6	-
TGTGCCAGCAGTGAAGCGCGCCCCGCGTACTCTGGAAACACCATATATTTT	CASSEARPAYSGNTIYF	-	TRBV6-1	TRBJ1-3	-
TGTGCCAGCAGCCGGACAGGGTTTTACACCTTC	CASSRTGFYTF	TRBD1	TRBV6-5	TRBJ1-2	-
TGTGCCAGCAGTAGGGGACTAGCGGGTAACACAGATACGCAGTATTTT	CASSRGLAGNTDTQYF	TRBD2	TRBV2	TRBJ2-3	-
TGTGCCTGGGCAAACAGCCGCAGCAGAGATACGCAGTATTTT	CAWANSRSRDTQYF	-	TRBV30	TRBJ2-3	once
TGCGCCAGCAGCTTGGGTCGGGGTTCTGGCGATGAGCAGTTCTTC	CASSLGRGSGDEQFF	-	TRBV5-1	TRBJ2-1	-
TGTGCCATCAGTGAGGCGACAGCGATCAACACTGAAGCTTTCTTT	CAISEATAINTEAFF	-	TRBV10-3	TRBJ1-1	-
TGTGCCAGCGGGAGGCAGGGTTGGGTTGAAGGCTACACCTTC	CASGRQGWVEGYTF	-	TRBV13	TRBJ1-2	-
TGTGCCAGCAGTTACGACAGGGCCCCGTCCGAGCAGTACTTC	CASSYDRAPSEQYF	TRBD1	TRBV6-6	TRBJ2-7	-
TGCGCCAGCAGCCAAGGAGGGGCCTACACCGGGGAGCTGTTTTTT	CASSQGGAYTGELFF	-	TRBV4-1	TRBJ2-2	-
TGTGCCAGCTCACCAGACAGGAGCTATGGCTACACCTTC	CASSPDRSYGYTF	-	TRBV18	TRBJ1-2	-
TGTGCCAGCAGTGAAAGTGGGACTGGAAGCTACGAGCAGTACTTC	CASSESGTGSYEQYF	-	TRBV6-1	TRBJ2-7	-
TGTGCCAGCAGTTTAATGGCGGACAGCCCCTATGGCTACACCTTC	CASSLMADSPYGYTF	-	TRBV28	TRBJ1-2	-
TGTGCCATCAGTGAGTCGGCCGGGGAGCTGTTTTTT	CAISESAGELFF	-	TRBV10-3	TRBJ2-2	-
TGCGCCAGCAGCTTGGCCAGGCAAAGCTATGGCTACACCTTC	CASSLARQSYGYTF	-	TRBV5-1	TRBJ1-2	-
TGTGCCAGCAGTTACTCGATACAGCCCTATAATTCACCCCTCCACTTT	CASSYSIQPYNSPLHF	-	TRBV6-5	TRBJ1-6	-
TGTGCCATCAGTGAGTCGGCGGCTGGAAACACCATATATTTT	CAISESAAGNTIYF	-	TRBV10-3	TRBJ1-3	-
TGCAGCGTAGAGACTAGCGGAACGAACACAGATACGCAGTATTTT	CSVETSGTNTDTQYF	TRBD2	TRBV29-1	TRBJ2-3	-
TGTGCCAGCAGCTTCATTGTGGGGGGCAGGGATGGCTACACCTTC	CASSFIVGGRDGYTF	-	TRBV5-8	TRBJ1-2	-
TGCGCCAGCAGCCCGACAGATACTCTGATGAACACTGAAGCTTTCTTT	CASSPTDTLMNTEAFF	-	TRBV4-3	TRBJ1-1	-
TGCGCCAGCAGCTTGGAGGGCGGCTACACCTTC	CASSLEGGYTF	-	TRBV5-1	TRBJ1-2	-
TGTGCCAGCAGCTTAACAGGGGGTGGCACTGAAGCTTTCTTT	CASSLTGGGTEAFF	TRBD1	TRBV7-9	TRBJ1-1	-
TGTGCCAGCAGAGCAACCCTAACTAGCGGGATTAGAAATGAGCAGTTCTTC	CASRATLTSGIRNEQFF	TRBD2	TRBV27	TRBJ2-1	-
TGTGCCAGTAGTATTTCGATCTACTCTGGAAACACCATATATTTT	CASSISIYSGNTIYF	-	TRBV19	TRBJ1-3	few
TGTGCCAGCAGCTTAGGACTGTCATCGACTGAAGCTTTCTTT	CASSLGLSSTEAFF	-	TRBV7-2	TRBJ1-1	-
TGTGCCAGCAGCTCCAGGACAGGGTGGCAGCCCCAGCATTTT	CASSSRTGWQPQHF	TRBD1	TRBV7-2	TRBJ1-5	-
TGTGCCAGCAGTGAAGGTTTTGGCGGCCATGAAGCTTTCTTT	CASSEGFGGHEAFF	-	TRBV2	TRBJ1-1	-
TGCGCCAGCAGCTTCGGAGGGGGCGAGGATACTGAAGCTTTCTTT	CASSFGGGEDTEAFF	TRBD1	TRBV5-1	TRBJ1-1	-
TGTGCCATCAGTGAGGGGTTAAGGGGGGCCCGTGGTGGATTAAAAAGAGACTACGAGCAGTACTTC	CAISEGLRGARGGLKRDYEQYF	-	TRBV10-3	TRBJ2-7	-
TGTGCCAGCAGCCAACGAACGGGACAGAATAATGAAAAACTGTTTTTT	CASSQRTGQNNEKLFF	TRBD1	TRBV7-2	TRBJ1-4	-
TGTGCCAGCAGCTTGGTCCATCGGACAGGGGACGCAGATACGCAGTATTTT	CASSLVHRTGDADTQYF	TRBD1	TRBV5-8	TRBJ2-3	-
TGTGCCAGCTCACCACCGTCAGGGAGTAACACTGAAGCTTTCTTT	CASSPPSGSNTEAFF	-	TRBV18	TRBJ1-1	-
TGTGCCTGGAGTGTACAGGGGAGTGGTGGCTACACCTTC	CAWSVQGSGGYTF	TRBD1	TRBV30	TRBJ1-2	-
TGTGCCAGCAGCTTAGGGCTTGGCCGAGGGGCCACCGGGGAGCTGTTTTTT	CASSLGLGRGATGELFF	-	TRBV11-1	TRBJ2-2	-
TGTGCCAGTAGCCCAGGGGTCGGAACTAATGAAAAACTGTTTTTT	CASSPGVGTNEKLFF	-	TRBV19	TRBJ1-4	few
TGTGCCAGCAGTGGAGGCAGGGGAATGGCGCCCTACGAGCAGTACTTC	CASSGGRGMAPYEQYF	-	TRBV25-1	TRBJ2-7	-
TGTGCCAGCAGTTACGACAGCTCTGGGGCCAACGTCCTGACTTTC	CASSYDSSGANVLTF	-	TRBV6-5	TRBJ2-6	-
TGTGCCAGTAGCGGGACAGGGGTTGGCTACACCTTC	CASSGTGVGYTF	TRBD1	TRBV19	TRBJ1-2	-
TGTGCCAGCAGTGCCCGGGGCATCAATCAGCCCCAGCATTTT	CASSARGINQPQHF	-	TRBV25-1	TRBJ1-5	-
TGTGCCAGCTCACCGGCGTTCGTTACCGGGGGGAATGGCTACACCTTC	CASSPAFVTGGNGYTF	-	TRBV18	TRBJ1-2	-
TGTGCCTGGAAGTTGGGTCACAGGGGGAATGGAAACACCATATATTTT	CAWKLGHRGNGNTIYF	TRBD1	TRBV30	TRBJ1-3	-
TGTGCCAGCAGGGGGACTAGCGTCCGTAGGGAGACCCAGTACTTC	CASRGTSVRRETQYF	TRBD2	TRBV6-1	TRBJ2-5	-
TGTGCCACCCCCGGACAGAACACTGAAGCTTTCTTT	CATPGQNTEAFF	-	TRBV7-3	TRBJ1-1	-
TGTGCCAGCAGCGCGGGGACTTCTAACTACAATGAGCAGTTCTTC	CASSAGTSNYNEQFF	-	TRBV11-2	TRBJ2-1	-
TGTGCCAGCTCTAGCCGGGGACCCTACAATGAGCAGTTCTTC	CASSSRGPYNEQFF	-	TRBV6-6	TRBJ2-1	few